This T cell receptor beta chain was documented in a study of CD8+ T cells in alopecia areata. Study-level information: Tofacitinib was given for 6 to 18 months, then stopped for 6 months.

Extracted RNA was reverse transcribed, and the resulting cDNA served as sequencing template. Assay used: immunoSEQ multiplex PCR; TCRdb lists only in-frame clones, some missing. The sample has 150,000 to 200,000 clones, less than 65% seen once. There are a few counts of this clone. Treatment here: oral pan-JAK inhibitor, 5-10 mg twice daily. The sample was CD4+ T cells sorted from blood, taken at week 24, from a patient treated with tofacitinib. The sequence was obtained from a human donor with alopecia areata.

The chain's CDR3 is CAISESGQVEGTQYF. The CDR3 region has the DNA TGTGCCATCAGTGAGTCGGGGCAAGTCGAAGGGACCCAGTACTTC. The genes are TRBV10-3 and TRBJ2-5; D is possibly TRBD1 (5 bases). CDR1 and CDR2 from the germline V gene are ENHRY and SYGVKD. The CDR3 spans 15 residues. V shed 0 bases and J shed 7 bases, with 15 bases lying between them.